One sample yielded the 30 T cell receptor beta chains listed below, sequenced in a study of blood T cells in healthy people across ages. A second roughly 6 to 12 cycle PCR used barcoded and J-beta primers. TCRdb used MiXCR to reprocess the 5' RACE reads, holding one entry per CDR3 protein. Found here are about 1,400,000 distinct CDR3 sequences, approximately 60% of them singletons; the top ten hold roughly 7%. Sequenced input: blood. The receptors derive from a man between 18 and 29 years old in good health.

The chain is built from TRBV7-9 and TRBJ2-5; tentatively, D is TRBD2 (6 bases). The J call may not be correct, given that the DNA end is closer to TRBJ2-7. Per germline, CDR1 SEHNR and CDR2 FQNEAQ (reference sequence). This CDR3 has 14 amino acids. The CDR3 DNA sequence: TGTGCCAGCAGTCTAAGAGGGAGGATCGACGAGCAGTACTTC. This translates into CASSLRGRIDEQYF.

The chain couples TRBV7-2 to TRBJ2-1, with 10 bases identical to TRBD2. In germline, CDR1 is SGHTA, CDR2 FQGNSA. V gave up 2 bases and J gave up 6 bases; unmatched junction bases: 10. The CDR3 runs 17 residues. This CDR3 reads CASSLYGTASGGNEQFF. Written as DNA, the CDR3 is TGTGCCAGCAGCTTATATGGTACGGCTAGCGGGGGCAATGAGCAGTTCTTC.

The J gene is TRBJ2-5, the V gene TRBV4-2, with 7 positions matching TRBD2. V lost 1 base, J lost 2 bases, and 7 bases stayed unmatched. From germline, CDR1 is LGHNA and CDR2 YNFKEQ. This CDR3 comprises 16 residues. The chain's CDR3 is CASSQGGGGGQETQYF. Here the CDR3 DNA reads TGTGCCAGCAGCCAAGGAGGTGGGGGGGGGCAAGAGACCCAGTACTTC.

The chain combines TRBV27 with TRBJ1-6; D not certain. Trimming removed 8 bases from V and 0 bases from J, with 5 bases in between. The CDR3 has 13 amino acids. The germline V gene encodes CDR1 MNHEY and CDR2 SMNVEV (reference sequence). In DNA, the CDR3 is TGTGCCAGCTGGCGCTCCTATAATTCACCCCTCCACTTT. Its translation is CASWRSYNSPLHF.

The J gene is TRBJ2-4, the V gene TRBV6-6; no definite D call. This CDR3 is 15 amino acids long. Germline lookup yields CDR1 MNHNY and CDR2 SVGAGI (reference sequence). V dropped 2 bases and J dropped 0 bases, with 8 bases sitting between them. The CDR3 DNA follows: TGTGCCAGCAGTTACCAGGCGGAAGCCAAAAACATTCAGTACTTC. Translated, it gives CASSYQAEAKNIQYF.

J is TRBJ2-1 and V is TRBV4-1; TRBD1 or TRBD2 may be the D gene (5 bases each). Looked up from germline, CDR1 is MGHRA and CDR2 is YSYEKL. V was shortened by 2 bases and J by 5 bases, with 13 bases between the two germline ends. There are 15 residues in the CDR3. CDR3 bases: TGCGCCAGCAGCCAACAGGGAAGGGGACACAATGAGCAGTTCTTC. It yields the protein CASSQQGRGHNEQFF.

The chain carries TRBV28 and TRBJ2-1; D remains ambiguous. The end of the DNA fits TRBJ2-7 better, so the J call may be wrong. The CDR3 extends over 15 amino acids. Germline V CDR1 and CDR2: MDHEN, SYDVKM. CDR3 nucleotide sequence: TGTGCCAGCAGTTTCTTGGGTCGGACCTACAATGAGCAGTACTTC. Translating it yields CASSFLGRTYNEQYF.

CDR3 in DNA: TGTGCCAGCAGCCAAGAGCCGGGAGCTAGCTCCTACAATGAGCAGTTCTTC. Translating it yields CASSQEPGASSYNEQFF. J is TRBJ2-1 and V is TRBV4-2, with a tentative D call TRBD2 (6 bases). CDR3 size: 17 residues. V gave up 0 bases and J gave up 0 bases, with 12 bases separating them. CDR1 is LGHNA, CDR2 YNFKEQ, per germline.

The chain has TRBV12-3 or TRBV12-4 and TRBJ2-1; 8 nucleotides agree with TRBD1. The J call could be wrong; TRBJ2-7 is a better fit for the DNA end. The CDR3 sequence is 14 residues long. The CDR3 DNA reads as TGTGCCAGCAGGGGCAGGGGGCGGGACAATGAGCAGTACTTC. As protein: CASRGRGRDNEQYF.

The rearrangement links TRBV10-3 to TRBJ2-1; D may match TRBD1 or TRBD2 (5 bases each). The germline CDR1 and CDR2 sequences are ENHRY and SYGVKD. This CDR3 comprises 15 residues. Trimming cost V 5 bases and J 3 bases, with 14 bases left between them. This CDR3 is CAISSTGPDYNEQFF. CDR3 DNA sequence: TGTGCCATCAGTTCGACGGGGCCTGACTACAATGAGCAGTTCTTC.

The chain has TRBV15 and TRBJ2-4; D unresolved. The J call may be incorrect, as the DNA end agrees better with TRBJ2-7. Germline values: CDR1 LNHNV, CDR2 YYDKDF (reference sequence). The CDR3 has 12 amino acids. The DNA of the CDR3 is TGTGCCACCAGCAGAGAAAGGTACGAGCAGTACTTC. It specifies CATSRERYEQYF.

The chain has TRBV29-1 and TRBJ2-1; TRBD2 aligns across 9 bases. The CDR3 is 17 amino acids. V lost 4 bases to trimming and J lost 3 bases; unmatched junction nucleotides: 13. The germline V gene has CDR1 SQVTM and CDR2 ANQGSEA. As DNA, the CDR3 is TGCAGCGTTGGGGGCGGGAGGGTCGAACCGGTCTACAATGAGCAGTTCTTC. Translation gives CSVGGGRVEPVYNEQFF.

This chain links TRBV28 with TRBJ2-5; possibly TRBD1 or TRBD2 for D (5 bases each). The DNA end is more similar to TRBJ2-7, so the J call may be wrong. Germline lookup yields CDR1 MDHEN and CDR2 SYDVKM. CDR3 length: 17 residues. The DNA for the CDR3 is TGTGCCAGCAGGACCCGATATCGGGGCGAATCCGCCTACGAGCAGTACTTC. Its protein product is CASRTRYRGESAYEQYF.

DNA for the CDR3: TGCAGTGCTACGAGTCTCGGCTATGAGCAGTTCTTC. Translated: CSATSLGYEQFF. The chain links TRBV20-1 to TRBJ2-1, with D hard to call. This CDR3 is 12 amino acids long. The germline V gene has CDR1 DFQATT and CDR2 SNEGSKA (reference sequence). V was pared by 4 bases and J by 8 bases, with 12 bases between.

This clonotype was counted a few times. This CDR3 reads CSVIQGWDGEQYF. DNA for the CDR3: TGCAGCGTAATACAAGGGTGGGACGGGGAGCAGTACTTC. The chain combines TRBV29-1 with TRBJ2-5; D assignment may be TRBD1 or TRBD2 (5 bases each). The length of the CDR3 is 13 residues. Trimming stripped 6 bases from V and 11 bases from J, with 22 bases between. Germline V lookup: CDR1 SQVTM, CDR2 ANQGSEA.

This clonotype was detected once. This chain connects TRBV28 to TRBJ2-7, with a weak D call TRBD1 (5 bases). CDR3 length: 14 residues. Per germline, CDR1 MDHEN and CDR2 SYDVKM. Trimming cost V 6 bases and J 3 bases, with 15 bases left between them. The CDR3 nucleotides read TGTGCCAGCAGCCCTGAAGTGACAGTCTACGAGCAGTACTTC. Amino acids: CASSPEVTVYEQYF.

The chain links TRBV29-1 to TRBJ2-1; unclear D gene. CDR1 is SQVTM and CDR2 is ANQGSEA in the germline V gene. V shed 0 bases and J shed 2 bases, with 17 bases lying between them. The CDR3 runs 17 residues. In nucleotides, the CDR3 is TGCAGCGTTGAAGAGGCTTCGGGCTGGAGCCCCTACAATGAGCAGTTCTTC. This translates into CSVEEASGWSPYNEQFF.

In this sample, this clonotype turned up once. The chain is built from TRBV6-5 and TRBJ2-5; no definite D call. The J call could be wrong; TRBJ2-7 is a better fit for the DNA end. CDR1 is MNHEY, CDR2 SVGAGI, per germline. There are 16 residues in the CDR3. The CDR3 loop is CASSSPVTLSSYEQYF. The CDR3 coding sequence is TGTGCCAGCAGTTCCCCCGTGACTCTGAGCTCCTACGAGCAGTACTTC.

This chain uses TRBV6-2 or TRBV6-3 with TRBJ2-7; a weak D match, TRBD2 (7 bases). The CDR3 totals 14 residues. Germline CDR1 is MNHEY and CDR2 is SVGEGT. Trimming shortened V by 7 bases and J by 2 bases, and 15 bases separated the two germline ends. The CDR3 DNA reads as TGTGCCAGCACCCCTTGGGAGGGGGCCTACGAGCAGTACTTC. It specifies CASTPWEGAYEQYF.

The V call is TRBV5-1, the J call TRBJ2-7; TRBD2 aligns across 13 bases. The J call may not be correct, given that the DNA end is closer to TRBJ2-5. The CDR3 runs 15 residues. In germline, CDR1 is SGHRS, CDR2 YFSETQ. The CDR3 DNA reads TGCGCCAGCAGGGAAGGACTAGCGGGAGAAGAGACCCAGTACTTC. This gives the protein CASREGLAGEETQYF.

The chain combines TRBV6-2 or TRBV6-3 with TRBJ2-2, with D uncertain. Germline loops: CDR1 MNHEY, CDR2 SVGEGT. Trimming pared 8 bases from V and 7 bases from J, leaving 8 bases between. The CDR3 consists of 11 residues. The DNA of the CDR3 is TGTGCCAGCTTCGGAATCGGGGAGCTGTTTTTT. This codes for CASFGIGELFF.

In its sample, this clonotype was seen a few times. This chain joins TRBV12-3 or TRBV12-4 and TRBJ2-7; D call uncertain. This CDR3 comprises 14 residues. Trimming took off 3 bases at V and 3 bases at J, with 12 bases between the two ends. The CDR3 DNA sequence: TGTGCCAGCAGTTTCGCAGCGACCGACTACGAGCAGTACTTC. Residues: CASSFAATDYEQYF.

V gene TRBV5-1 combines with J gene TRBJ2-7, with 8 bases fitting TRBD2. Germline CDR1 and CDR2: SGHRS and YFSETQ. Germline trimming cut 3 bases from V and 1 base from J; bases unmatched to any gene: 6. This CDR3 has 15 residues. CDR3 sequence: CASSWGIAGSYEQYF. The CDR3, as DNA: TGCGCCAGCAGCTGGGGAATAGCGGGGTCCTACGAGCAGTACTTC.

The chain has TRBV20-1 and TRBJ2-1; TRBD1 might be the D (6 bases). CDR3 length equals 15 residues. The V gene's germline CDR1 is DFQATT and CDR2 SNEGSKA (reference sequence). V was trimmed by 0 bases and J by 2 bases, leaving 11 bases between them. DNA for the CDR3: TGCAGTGCTAGAGAGACAGGTTTTACCTACAATGAGCAGTTCTTC. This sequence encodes CSARETGFTYNEQFF.

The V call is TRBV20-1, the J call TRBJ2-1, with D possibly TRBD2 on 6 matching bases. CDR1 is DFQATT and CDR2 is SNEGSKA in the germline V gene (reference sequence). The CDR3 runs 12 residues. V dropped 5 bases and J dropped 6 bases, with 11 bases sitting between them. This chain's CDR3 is CSARLTSNEQFF. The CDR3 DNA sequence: TGCAGTGCTCGCCTGACTAGCAATGAGCAGTTCTTC.

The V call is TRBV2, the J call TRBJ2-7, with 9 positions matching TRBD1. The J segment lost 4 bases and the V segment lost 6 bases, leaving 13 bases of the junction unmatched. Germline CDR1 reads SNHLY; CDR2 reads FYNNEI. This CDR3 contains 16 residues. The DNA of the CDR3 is TGTGCCAGCAGGTCTTACCGGGACAGGGATAGGTACGAGCAGTACTTC. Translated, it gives CASRSYRDRDRYEQYF. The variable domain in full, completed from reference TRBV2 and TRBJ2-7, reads EPEVTQTPSHQVTQMGQEVILRCVPISNHLYFYWYRQILGQKVEFLVSFYNNEISEKSEIFDDQFSVERPDGSNFTLKIRSTKLEDSAMYFCASRSYRDRDRYEQYFGPGTRLTVT.

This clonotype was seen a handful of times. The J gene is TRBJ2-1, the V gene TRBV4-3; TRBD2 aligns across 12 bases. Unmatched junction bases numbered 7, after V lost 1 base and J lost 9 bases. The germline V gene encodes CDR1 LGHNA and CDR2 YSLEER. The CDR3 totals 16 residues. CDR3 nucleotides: TGCGCCAGCAGCCAAGTAAGGCTAGCGGGGGGGATTGAGCAGTTCTTC. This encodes CASSQVRLAGGIEQFF.

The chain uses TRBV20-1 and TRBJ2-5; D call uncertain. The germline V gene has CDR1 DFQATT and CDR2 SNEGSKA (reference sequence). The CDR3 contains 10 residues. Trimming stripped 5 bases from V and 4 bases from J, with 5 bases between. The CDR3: CSAYSETQYF. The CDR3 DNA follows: TGCAGTGCTTATTCAGAGACCCAGTACTTC.

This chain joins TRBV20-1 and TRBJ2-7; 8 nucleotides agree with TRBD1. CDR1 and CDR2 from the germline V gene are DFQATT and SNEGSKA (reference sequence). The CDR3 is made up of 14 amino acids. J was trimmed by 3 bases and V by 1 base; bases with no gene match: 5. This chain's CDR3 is CSARADRGVYEQYF. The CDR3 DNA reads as TGCAGTGCTAGAGCCGACAGGGGAGTCTACGAGCAGTACTTC.

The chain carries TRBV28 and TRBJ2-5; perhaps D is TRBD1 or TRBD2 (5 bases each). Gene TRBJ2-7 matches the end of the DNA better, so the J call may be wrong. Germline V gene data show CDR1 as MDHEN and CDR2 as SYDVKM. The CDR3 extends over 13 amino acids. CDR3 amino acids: CATISWGTCEQYF. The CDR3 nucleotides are TGTGCCACCATATCCTGGGGGACCTGCGAGCAGTACTTC.